This TCR beta chain was profiled in a study of cytomegalovirus exposure and HLA in healthy donors. V dropped 0 bases and J dropped 0 bases, with 7 bases sitting between them. In germline, CDR1 is MNHEY, CDR2 SVGAGI. The CDR3 covers 15 residues. PCR amplification relied on 60 Vbeta primers (plus 13 Jbeta primers). Method: immunoSEQ multiplex PCR; TCRdb's copy keeps in-frame clones and lacks some. The table records about 98,000 clones, approximately 79% of them present only once. Worth noting for this clone: No antigen is known for it.

Broader study findings: In most subjects, TCR beta sequences reportedly gave accurate predictions of HLA-A and HLA-B alleles. CMV serostatus was the only immune exposure information that was available. Sequencing artifact likely explains a cluster of highly shared sequence variants. Most CMV-associated TCR beta chains appeared HLA-restricted in a later analysis.

The chain uses TRBV6-5 and TRBJ2-3; perhaps TRBD2 as D (5 bases). The specimen was PBMCs. The TCR comes from a male donor in good health and CMV-seronegative. CDR3 sequence reads: CASSYSDYSTDTQYF. CDR3 sequence (DNA): TGTGCCAGCAGTTACTCAGACTATAGCACAGATACGCAGTATTTT.